The clone carrying this T cell receptor beta chain was recorded many times. The data are from a study of CD8 T cells in ankylosing spondylitis. The TCR beta libraries were generated through quantitative 5'-RACE incorporating molecular barcodes. Each CDR3 protein gets one entry after TCRdb re-called the 5' RACE reads with MiXCR. The table lists 150,000 to 200,000 distinct CDR3 sequences, 11% of them singletons. The V and J ends lost 2 bases and 5 bases, in that order; junction bases with no gene match: 9. This CDR3 has 16 amino acids. Germline-derived CDR1 and CDR2 are SGHVS and FNYEAQ. This clonotype originated in a male donor with ankylosing spondylitis or in good health (not recorded which). Sequenced sample: blood, either unsorted or a sorted T cell fraction (not recorded which). The genes are TRBV7-6 and TRBJ1-1; 9 bases align to TRBD1. The CDR3 coding sequence is TGTGCCAGCAGCTTATGGACAGGGGAACTGGAAACTGAAGCTTTCTTT. Translating it yields CASSLWTGELETEAFF.